Each of the 13 T cell receptor beta chains below was sequenced from the same sample in a study of human T cells and chemical hapten exposure. Time point given: pre-sensitization, week 0. Treatment: therapeutic diphenylcyclopropenone sensitization with weekly scalp DPC. TCRdb processed the RACE reads anew with MiXCR; each CDR3 protein has one entry. The table has about 120,000 distinct CDR3 sequences, roughly 14% seen once. The specimen comprised whole blood, sampled in connection with sensitization to the hapten diphenylcyclopropenone (DPC). The receptors originated from a woman aged 18-29 years with alopecia areata. Some clones in this sample may be carry-over from other donors' samples.

There are a few counts of this clonotype. The chain is built from TRBV6-6 and TRBJ1-4, with D maybe TRBD1 (5 bases). V was pared by 3 bases and J by 1 base, with 9 bases between. The CDR3 runs 15 residues. CDR1 is MNHNY and CDR2 is SVGAGI in the germline V gene (reference sequence). CDR3 amino acids: CASSYRGGTNEKLFF. CDR3 sequence (DNA): TGTGCCAGCAGTTATAGGGGTGGAACTAATGAAAAACTGTTTTTT.

This clonotype was recorded a few times. J is TRBJ2-7 and V is TRBV5-1; D gene unclear. CDR3 size: 13 residues. In germline, CDR1 is SGHRS, CDR2 YFSETQ. Trimming took off 0 bases at V and 6 bases at J, with 10 bases between the two ends. CDR3 coding DNA: TGCGCCAGCAGCTTGGAATCCTGGGGCGAGCAGTACTTC. Amino acids: CASSLESWGEQYF.

The chain recombines TRBV3-1 with TRBJ2-3; D remains unclear. Germline CDR1 reads LGHDT; CDR2 reads YNNKEL (reference sequence). V was clipped by 0 bases and J by 7 bases, with 8 bases between them. The CDR3 has 13 amino acids. CDR3 sequence reads: CASSQETGYTQYF. CDR3 bases: TGTGCCAGCAGCCAAGAGACCGGTTATACGCAGTATTTT.

There are many counts of this clonotype. V and J are TRBV20-1 and TRBJ2-5; tentatively, D is TRBD1 (5 bases). V lost 1 base and J lost 3, with 15 bases in between. Germline-derived CDR1 and CDR2 are DFQATT and SNEGSKA (reference sequence). This CDR3 comprises 15 residues. The CDR3, as DNA: TGCAGTGCTAGAGGCCGCCGCGGCAGGGAAGAGACCCAGTACTTC. It codes for CSARGRRGREETQYF.

This clonotype was recorded at least ten times. The rearrangement joins TRBV29-1 to TRBJ1-2; no firm D call. Trimming took 0 bases from V and 7 from J, leaving 6 bases between them. The germline CDR1 and CDR2 sequences are SQVTM and ANQGSEA. This CDR3 has 11 amino acids. Here the CDR3 reads CSVEERAGYTF. Written as DNA, the CDR3 is TGCAGCGTTGAAGAAAGGGCTGGCTACACCTTC.

This clonotype occurred a few times. The chain couples TRBV11-1 to TRBJ2-1, with TRBD1 matching over 7 bases. This CDR3 is 14 amino acids long. V gave up 6 bases and J gave up 8 bases; unmatched junction bases: 10. In germline, CDR1 is SGHAT, CDR2 FQDESV (reference sequence). The CDR3 loop reads CASRSFGQEDEQFF. The CDR3 DNA follows: TGTGCCAGCAGATCTTTCGGACAGGAGGATGAGCAGTTCTTC.

This clonotype was seen a handful of times. This chain links TRBV19 with TRBJ2-6; unclear D gene. Germline CDR1 and CDR2: LNHDA and SQIVND (reference sequence). V was clipped by 3 bases and J by 4 bases, with 7 bases between them. The CDR3 consists of 14 residues. CDR3 DNA sequence: TGTGCCAGTAGTATTGCGGCCGGGGCCAACGTCCTGACTTTC. This encodes CASSIAAGANVLTF.

This rearrangement joins TRBV30 to TRBJ1-5; D is unclear. Between the trimmed V and J ends, which lost 0 bases and 3 bases, there was a span of 9 bases. In germline, CDR1 is GTSNPN, CDR2 SVGIG (reference sequence). The CDR3 is 14 amino acids. This chain's CDR3 is CAWSVGRINQPQHF. Here the CDR3 DNA reads TGTGCCTGGAGTGTAGGGCGAATCAATCAGCCCCAGCATTTT.

The chain has TRBV9 and TRBJ2-5; TRBD2 is a possible D gene (5 bases). Trimming stripped 0 bases from V and 2 bases from J, with 8 bases between. Germline CDR1 reads SGDLS; CDR2 reads YYNGEE. The CDR3 contains 14 residues. The CDR3, as DNA: TGTGCCAGCAGCGTAGGGTCGGGGCAAGAGACCCAGTACTTC. It encodes CASSVGSGQETQYF.

This clonotype turned up a few times. This chain's CDR3 is CSVEDPRGQSNEQFF. The CDR3 nucleotides are TGCAGCGTTGAGGACCCCAGGGGGCAAAGTAATGAGCAGTTCTTC. V and J are TRBV29-1 and TRBJ2-1, with TRBD1 matching over 8 bases. V shed 3 bases, J shed 7 bases, and the junction held 11 bases outside the gene matches. The CDR3 contains 15 residues. Germline V gives CDR1 SQVTM, CDR2 ANQGSEA.

The chain employs TRBV13 and TRBJ2-1; TRBD1 might be the D (6 bases). The CDR3 totals 14 residues. Trimming shortened V by 10 bases and J by 2 bases, and 15 bases separated the two germline ends. Germline loops: CDR1 PRHDT, CDR2 FYEKMQ (reference sequence). The CDR3 reads CATKEQGPYNEQFF. The DNA of the CDR3 is TGTGCCACCAAGGAACAGGGCCCCTACAATGAGCAGTTCTTC.

This clonotype was observed a few times. V and J are TRBV9 and TRBJ2-5; 9 bases are shared with TRBD2. Trimming at V came to 2 bases and at J to 5 bases, leaving 7 bases not matched to a gene. The CDR3 totals 15 residues. From germline, CDR1 is SGDLS and CDR2 YYNGEE. The CDR3 nucleotides read TGTGCCAGCAGCGTGGGACTAGCTTTCTACGAGACCCAGTACTTC. This codes for CASSVGLAFYETQYF.

This clonotype was recorded at least ten times. In DNA form, the CDR3 reads TGTGCCAGCAGCAACGACAGGGCTACTTACAATGAGCAGTTCTTC. This encodes CASSNDRATYNEQFF. The chain has TRBV7-8 and TRBJ2-1, with TRBD1 identical over 7 bases. Germline V lookup: CDR1 SGHVS, CDR2 FQNEAQ. The CDR3 loop spans 15 amino acids. Trimming at V came to 5 bases and at J to 4 bases, leaving 8 bases not matched to a gene.